This T cell receptor (beta chain) was recovered during a study of T-cell reconstitution after alpha-beta-depleted transplantation in children. The study's findings and limits: When one year had passed after transplant, most T-cell counts and diversity came from newly produced T cells.

The length of the CDR3 is 14 residues. Germline CDR1 is ENHRY and CDR2 is SYGVKD. J gave up 5 bases and V 4 bases, and 6 bases lay outside the gene matches. The library targeted TCRbeta and was prepared with unique molecular identifiers. TCRdb redid the calling of the PCR reads with MiXCR, one entry per CDR3 protein. The data contain some 300,000 distinct CDR3 sequences, 10% of them singletons. This clonotype was observed many times. Its antigen is currently unknown. The TCR sequence derives from a boy in the first two years of life with acute myeloid leukemia, due to receive a stem cell transplant. The chain joins TRBV10-3 to TRBJ2-7; 9 bases are a match to TRBD1. The sample in question was PBMCs, obtained before TCRalphabeta/CD19-depleted stem cell transplant. The DNA of the CDR3 is TGTGCCATCAGTGCAGGACAGGGGTACGACGAGCAGTACTTC. This sequence encodes CAISAGQGYDEQYF.